The rows below give T cell receptor beta chains drawn from one sample of a study of CD8+CD57+ T cells in acquired aplastic anemia. TCRdb processed the reads anew with MiXCR; each CDR3 protein has one entry. There are about 190,000 distinct CDR3 sequences in the sample; around 45% occur only once, and around 8.8% lies in the top ten. The specimen was sorted CD4+, CD8+, or CD8+CD57+ T cells (not recorded which) from PBMCs. The receptor set was obtained from a human donor with aplastic anemia. Each CDR3 is given with its conserved first and last residue. The order of the fields is clone size, D gene, V gene, J gene, CDR3 DNA, CDR3 protein. D genes are given only for firm matches. Clone size is stated in some rows and not others, as once, few, many or a class when expanded.

size: -
D: -
V: TRBV15
J: TRBJ2-1
DNA: TGTGCCACCAGCGGAGGCTTGCAGGGCTACAATGAGCAGTTCTTC
CDR3: CATSGGLQGYNEQFF

size: many
D: -
V: TRBV4-1
J: TRBJ2-7
DNA: TGCGCCAGCAGCCAAGGACCCAACAGGTACTCCTACGAGCAGTACTTC
CDR3: CASSQGPNRYSYEQYF

size: -
D: TRBD2
V: TRBV7-6
J: TRBJ2-7
DNA: TGTGCCAGCAGCGCGGGGACTAGCGGGAGGATTGAGCAGTACTTC
CDR3: CASSAGTSGRIEQYF

size: many
D: -
V: TRBV7-9
J: TRBJ2-7
DNA: TGTGCCAGCAGCTTAGCCTTAGGCGAGCAGTACTTC
CDR3: CASSLALGEQYF

size: few
D: -
V: TRBV20-1
J: TRBJ2-5
DNA: TGCAGTGCTAGTCCCCCCCTAGCGTTGCTGCAAGAGACCCAGTACTTC
CDR3: CSASPPLALLQETQYF

size: -
D: -
V: TRBV5-4
J: TRBJ1-6
DNA: TGTGCCAGCAGTAGAGGGGAGGCAAGTTCACCCCTCCACTTT
CDR3: CASSRGEASSPLHF

size: few
D: -
V: TRBV5-1
J: TRBJ2-3
DNA: TGCGCCAGCGGACTTGGGGGAGCTAGCACAGATACGCGGTATTTT
CDR3: CASGLGGASTDTRYF

size: -
D: -
V: TRBV25-1
J: TRBJ1-3
DNA: TGTGCCAGCACCTCCGGACCCCGAAACACCATATATTTT
CDR3: CASTSGPRNTIYF

size: -
D: TRBD1
V: TRBV10-3
J: TRBJ2-2
DNA: TGTGCCATCAGTACGGACAGGGACACCGGGGAGCTGTTTTTT
CDR3: CAISTDRDTGELFF

size: -
D: TRBD1
V: TRBV5-6
J: TRBJ2-7
DNA: TGTGCCAGCAGCTTGGGAGGGGGCTTTGTGGACGAGCAGTACTTC
CDR3: CASSLGGGFVDEQYF

size: -
D: -
V: TRBV5-6
J: TRBJ2-2
DNA: TGTGCCAGCAGCTTCCTAGCGAGACATGGAAACACCGGGGAGCTGTTTTTT
CDR3: CASSFLARHGNTGELFF

size: -
D: TRBD1
V: TRBV5-1
J: TRBJ2-1
DNA: TGCGCCAGCAACCGGTGGGACAGGAGCTCCTACGATGAGCAGTTCTTC
CDR3: CASNRWDRSSYDEQFF

size: -
D: -
V: TRBV20-1
J: TRBJ1-5
DNA: TGCAGTGCTAGTTGGCAGGGTACTCAGCCCCAGCATTTT
CDR3: CSASWQGTQPQHF

size: -
D: TRBD1
V: TRBV2
J: TRBJ2-5
DNA: TGTGCCAGCAGTGGACAGGGGGCAGGGGTAGAGACCCAGTACTTC
CDR3: CASSGQGAGVETQYF

size: many
D: -
V: TRBV24-1
J: TRBJ2-1
DNA: TGTGCCACCAGTGATTTACGGGCGTACAATGAGCAGTTCTTC
CDR3: CATSDLRAYNEQFF

size: many
D: TRBD1
V: TRBV11-2
J: TRBJ1-6
DNA: TGTGCCAGCAGGAAGGACAGGGATAATTCACCCCTCCACTTT
CDR3: CASRKDRDNSPLHF

size: few
D: TRBD2
V: TRBV20-1
J: TRBJ2-5
DNA: TGCAGTGCCACACTTCGGGAGGGTCGAGAGACCCAGTACTTC
CDR3: CSATLREGRETQYF

size: -
D: -
V: TRBV19
J: TRBJ1-4
DNA: TGTGCCAGTAGTGTGTGGCAGGGGAATGAAAAACTGTTTTTT
CDR3: CASSVWQGNEKLFF

size: -
D: -
V: TRBV24-1
J: TRBJ1-6
DNA: TGTGCCACCAGTGCGGGACGGGATAATTCACCCCTCCACTTT
CDR3: CATSAGRDNSPLHF

size: -
D: -
V: TRBV7-6
J: TRBJ1-2
DNA: TGTGCCAGCAGCTTAGATCCGGCAGCTGGTTTTCGGGGCTACACCTTC
CDR3: CASSLDPAAGFRGYTF

size: -
D: -
V: TRBV7-3
J: TRBJ2-1
DNA: TGTGCCAGCAGCTCCTATAACAATGAGCAGTTCTTC
CDR3: CASSSYNNEQFF

size: many
D: TRBD1
V: TRBV5-1
J: TRBJ1-1
DNA: TGCGCCAGCAGCCAGATGGACAGGGCGAACACTGAAGCTTTCTTT
CDR3: CASSQMDRANTEAFF

size: few
D: -
V: TRBV25-1
J: TRBJ1-3
DNA: TGTGCCAGCAGTGTGGTCGGGTCTGGAAACACCATATATTTT
CDR3: CASSVVGSGNTIYF

size: -
D: -
V: TRBV10-1
J: TRBJ1-5
DNA: TGCGCCAGCAGCGCTGGGACCGCAAATCAGCCCCAGCATTTT
CDR3: CASSAGTANQPQHF